What follows are 27 T cell receptor beta chains derived from one specimen sequenced in a study of spatial heterogeneity in lung cancer. General study findings and limits: The number of expanded tumor alpha and beta chains correlated with mutation number.

Antigens of these TCRs are unknown. TCRdb fed the 5' RACE reads into MiXCR, producing one record per CDR3 protein. The data show 1,500 or so distinct CDR3 sequences, 5.5% seen once. Time point indicated: sample taken at primary tumor resection. Sample: lung tumor tissue, taken at surgery. These receptors all come from a male donor with early-stage non-small cell lung cancer.

By sample fraction, this clonotype is large. DNA for the CDR3: TGTGCCAGTACCCTTCTGGGGCTGAACACCGGGGAGCTGTTTTTT. It translates to CASTLLGLNTGELFF. The chain is built from TRBV19 and TRBJ2-2, with D perhaps matching TRBD1 (5 bases). The CDR3 is 15 amino acids. Per germline, CDR1 LNHDA and CDR2 SQIVND (reference sequence). V was trimmed by 7 bases and J by 1 base, leaving 13 bases between them. The entire variable domain, with the rest obtained from reference TRBV19 and TRBJ2-2, is as follows: DGGITQSPKYLFRKEGQNVTLSCEQNLNHDAMYWYRQDPGQGLRLIYYSQIVNDFQKGDIAEGYSVSREKKESFPLTVTSAQKNPTAFYLCASTLLGLNTGELFFGEGSRLTVL.

This clonotype is medium-sized within its sample. The V call is TRBV7-9, the J call TRBJ2-3; D gene uncertain. The CDR3 is made up of 16 amino acids. V was clipped by 1 base and J by 1 base, with 12 bases between them. Germline V gene data show CDR1 as SEHNR and CDR2 as FQNEAQ (reference sequence). The CDR3, as DNA: TGTGCCAGCAGCTTAGTACGCGCGGTCGGCACAGATACGCAGTATTTT. It translates to CASSLVRAVGTDTQYF.

This clonotype is categorized as medium-sized (0.01 to 0.1%). The CDR3 sequence is CASSRGSTGNTEAFF. The CDR3, as DNA: TGTGCCAGCAGCAGGGGGTCTACAGGGAACACTGAAGCTTTCTTT. The rearrangement links TRBV5-6 to TRBJ1-1, with D maybe TRBD1 (6 bases). The germline CDR1 and CDR2 sequences are SGHDT and YYEEEE. V was cut by 4 bases and J by 1 base, with 14 bases left in between. CDR3 length: 15 amino acids. Together with reference TRBV5-6 and TRBJ1-1, the CDR3 gives the full variable domain: DAGVTQSPTHLIKTRGQQVTLRCSPKSGHDTVSWYQQALGQGPQFIFQYYEEEERQRGNFPDRFSGHQFPNYSSELNVNALLLGDSALYLCASSRGSTGNTEAFFGQGTRLTVV.

By its share, this clonotype is large (0.1 to 1%). The CDR3 region has the DNA TGTGCCAGCAGCCCAGGGTTGGGTAAGGGGCCATACTCTGGGGCCAACGTCCTGACTTTC. Translated: CASSPGLGKGPYSGANVLTF. V is TRBV7-3 and J is TRBJ2-6, with D tentatively TRBD1 (5 bases). The length of the CDR3 is 20 residues. Between the trimmed V and J ends, which lost 5 bases and 0 bases, there was a span of 23 bases. Per the germline V gene, CDR1 is SGHTA and CDR2 is FQGTGA.

This clonotype is medium-sized by share. The CDR3 region has the DNA TGTGCCAGCTCACCGAACAGCAGGGAACCCGAAGCTTTCTTT. The encoded protein is CASSPNSREPEAFF. The chain joins TRBV18 to TRBJ1-1, with a weak D call TRBD1 (5 bases). Trimming left V 3 bases short and J 8 bases short, with 16 bases between. This CDR3 comprises 14 residues. CDR1 is KGHSH, CDR2 LQKENI, per germline.

This clonotype rates as medium-sized. The gene calls are TRBV27 and TRBJ1-4; D unresolved. Germline V gene data show CDR1 as MNHEY and CDR2 as SMNVEV (reference sequence). The CDR3 sequence is 15 residues long. V lost 3 bases and J 0 bases, leaving 8 bases between the germline ends. The CDR3 DNA reads TGTGCCAGCAGTTTTATCTCTGCAACTAATGAAAAACTGTTTTTT. It yields the protein CASSFISATNEKLFF.

In its sample, this clonotype ranks as medium-sized. The chain has TRBV7-2 and TRBJ1-2; a possible D gene is TRBD1 (5 bases). The CDR3 totals 17 residues. Germline V gene sequence: CDR1 SGHTA, CDR2 FQGNSA. Trimming took off 1 base at V and 8 bases at J, with 23 bases between the two ends. CDR3 sequence reads: CASSLGTARTSPRGYTF. In DNA form, the CDR3 reads TGTGCCAGCAGCTTAGGCACAGCGCGGACAAGCCCCCGGGGCTACACCTTC. Full variable domain (outside the CDR3, taken from reference TRBV7-2 and TRBJ1-2): GAGVSQSPSNKVTEKGKDVELRCDPISGHTALYWYRQSLGQGLEFLIYFQGNSAPDKSGLPSDRFSAERTGGSVSTLTIQRTQQEDSAVYLCASSLGTARTSPRGYTFGSGTRLTVV.

The rearrangement links TRBV4-2 to TRBJ2-7; 9 bases map to TRBD2. The CDR3 has 13 residues. Germline CDR1 and CDR2: LGHNA and YNFKEQ. After removal of 1 base from V and 5 bases from J, the junction contained 0 bases not matched to a gene. CDR3 region: CASSQGGGDEQYF. CDR3 sequence (DNA): TGTGCCAGCAGCCAAGGCGGGGGGGACGAGCAGTACTTC.

By sample share, this clonotype is medium-sized (0.01 to 0.1%). J is TRBJ2-1 and V is TRBV11-2; unclear D gene. The CDR3 runs 15 residues. Looked up from germline, CDR1 is SGHAT and CDR2 is FQNNGV. Trimming cost V 2 bases and J 7 bases, with 15 bases left between them. CDR3 in DNA: TGTGCCAGCAGCTTACATATAGGGATGGGGAATGAGCAGTTCTTC. This gives the protein CASSLHIGMGNEQFF.

This clonotype is deemed medium-sized. The rearrangement uses TRBV2 and TRBJ2-2, with D perhaps being TRBD1 or TRBD2 (5 bases each). CDR3 length equals 14 residues. Looked up from germline, CDR1 is SNHLY and CDR2 is FYNNEI. The CDR3 DNA is TGTGCTCAAGGAGGCAGGGTGGGGTCCGGGGAGCTGTTTTTT. This translates into CAQGGRVGSGELFF.

This clonotype counts as medium-sized. The chain links TRBV4-3 to TRBJ2-7; D is unclear. The CDR3 totals 14 residues. V was trimmed by 1 base and J by 1 base, leaving 8 bases between them. Germline CDR1 and CDR2: LGHNA and YSLEER. The CDR3 protein is CASSQGTESYEQYF. The CDR3 DNA reads TGCGCCAGCAGCCAAGGGACCGAATCCTACGAGCAGTACTTC.

By sample fraction, this clonotype is medium-sized (0.01 to 0.1%). The J gene is TRBJ2-5, the V gene TRBV10-2; 8 nucleotides line up with TRBD2. Germline CDR1 and CDR2: WSHSY and SAAADI. V was clipped by 3 bases and J by 5 bases; unmatched bases: 11. This CDR3 has 16 residues. The CDR3 bases are TGCGCCAGCAGTGACCCCTTTCGGGGGGGGCGGGAGACCCAGTACTTC. Translating it yields CASSDPFRGGRETQYF.

Sample share makes this clonotype medium-sized. The chain joins TRBV20-1 to TRBJ2-5; TRBD2 aligns across 11 bases. V lost 2 bases and J lost 5; bases outside the gene matches: 4. The length of the CDR3 is 14 residues. Germline V gene sequence: CDR1 DFQATT, CDR2 SNEGSKA (reference sequence). As DNA, the CDR3 is TGCAGTGCTAGAAAGACTAGCGGGGTTGAGACCCAGTACTTC. The encoded protein is CSARKTSGVETQYF.

In its sample, this clonotype ranks as large (0.1 to 1%). The chain is built from TRBV20-1 and TRBJ2-7; 7 nucleotides align to TRBD1. Germline V gene sequence: CDR1 DFQATT, CDR2 SNEGSKA (reference sequence). The trim removed 5 bases at V and 2 bases at J, leaving 9 bases unmatched. The CDR3 runs 14 residues. The DNA of the CDR3 is TGCAGTGCTTCGCCGGGACAGACCACCTACGAGCAGTACTTC. Its protein product is CSASPGQTTYEQYF.

This clonotype has a count of ten or more. J is TRBJ2-7 and V is TRBV30, with D maybe TRBD1 (6 bases). Trimming took 5 bases from V and 3 from J, leaving 11 bases between them. CDR3 length: 12 amino acids. Germline-derived CDR1 and CDR2 are GTSNPN and SVGIG (reference sequence). The CDR3 DNA reads TGTGCCTGGGGCAGGGGTGTCTACGAGCAGTACTTC. Amino acids: CAWGRGVYEQYF.

This clonotype is categorized as medium-sized. The CDR3, as DNA: TGTGCCAGCAGTAAATACCCGGGGCAGCCCCAGCATTTT. This sequence encodes CASSKYPGQPQHF. The rearrangement links TRBV27 to TRBJ1-5, with no clear D. CDR1 is MNHEY, CDR2 SMNVEV, per germline (reference sequence). V lost 5 bases to trimming and J lost 7 bases, with 12 bases between them. The CDR3 loop spans 13 amino acids.

This rearrangement joins TRBV2 to TRBJ1-1; 10 bases fit TRBD1. The CDR3 has 15 amino acids. CDR1 is SNHLY, CDR2 FYNNEI, per germline. V was clipped by 10 bases and J by 0 bases; unmatched bases: 8. DNA for the CDR3: TGTGCCACCATGGCGGGACAGGGGATGAACACTGAAGCTTTCTTT. Encoded protein: CATMAGQGMNTEAFF.

By share, this clonotype ranks as medium-sized. The chain links TRBV11-2 to TRBJ1-3, with 9 nucleotides matching TRBD1. This CDR3 has 15 residues. With 5 bases clipped from V and 3 bases from J, the junction kept 5 bases outside the gene matches. Germline lookup yields CDR1 SGHAT and CDR2 FQNNGV. CDR3 DNA sequence: TGTGCCAGCAGCGTGGGACAGGGAGTTGGAAACACCATATATTTT. Amino acid sequence: CASSVGQGVGNTIYF.

This clonotype was detected a few times. The gene calls are TRBV6-2 or TRBV6-3 and TRBJ2-1, with TRBD2 identical over 8 bases. V lost 6 bases, J lost 0 bases, and 4 bases stayed unmatched. The CDR3 is 15 residues long. Per germline, CDR1 MNHEY and CDR2 SVGEGT. CDR3 nucleotides: TGTGCCAGCAGAGCGGGGGCAAGCTCCTACAATGAGCAGTTCTTC. Translated, it gives CASRAGASSYNEQFF.

By frequency in the sample, this clonotype is large (0.1 to 1%). The rearrangement links TRBV9 to TRBJ1-5; TRBD1 might be the D (5 bases). V gave up 4 bases and J gave up 10 bases, with 18 bases separating them. Germline V CDR1 and CDR2: SGDLS, YYNGEE. The CDR3 sequence is 14 residues long. CDR3 sequence: CASSSDGGLGPQHF. The CDR3 coding sequence is TGTGCCAGCAGCTCAGACGGGGGACTTGGACCCCAGCATTTT.

The chain links TRBV20-1 to TRBJ2-7, with TRBD1 matching over 9 bases. The V gene's germline CDR1 is DFQATT and CDR2 SNEGSKA (reference sequence). J gave up 5 bases and V 6 bases, and 11 bases lay outside the gene matches. This CDR3 is 14 amino acids long. The CDR3 DNA reads TGCAGTGCCGGGACCGGGACAGGGATCAACGAGCAGTACTTC. Its translation is CSAGTGTGINEQYF.

In this sample, this clonotype is medium-sized (0.01 to 0.1%). The genes are TRBV12-3 or TRBV12-4 and TRBJ1-1; D is possibly TRBD1 (6 bases). The CDR3 is 14 residues long. V lost 8 bases, J lost 4 bases, and 17 bases lay in between. The CDR3 sequence: CASRITGSGTEAFF. In DNA form, the CDR3 reads TGTGCCAGCCGAATTACAGGGTCGGGCACTGAAGCTTTCTTT.

Judged by abundance, this clonotype is medium-sized. This rearrangement joins TRBV15 to TRBJ2-7, with D unclear. Per germline, CDR1 LNHNV and CDR2 YYDKDF (reference sequence). V lost 8 bases and J 1 base, leaving 9 bases between the germline ends. The CDR3 has 12 residues. CDR3: CATSDRSYEQYF. Here the CDR3 DNA reads TGTGCCACCTCAGACCGTTCCTACGAGCAGTACTTC.

In this sample, this clonotype turned up many times. The rearrangement uses TRBV30 and TRBJ1-5; 9 bases align to TRBD1. V gave up 4 bases and J gave up 5 bases; unmatched junction bases: 3. This CDR3 has 13 amino acids. Germline V gene data show CDR1 as GTSNPN and CDR2 as SVGIG (reference sequence). The CDR3 DNA reads TGTGCCTGGACCCGGGACAGGGATCAGCCCCAGCATTTT. Translated: CAWTRDRDQPQHF.

Relative to its sample, this clonotype is large. The rearrangement uses TRBV7-9 and TRBJ2-6; D gene unclear. The germline V and J ends were trimmed by 5 bases and 0 bases, with 2 bases remaining between them. The CDR3 runs to 13 residues. CDR1 and CDR2 (germline): SEHNR, FQNEAQ (reference sequence). CDR3 in DNA: TGTGCCAGCAGCGTCTCTGGGGCCAACGTCCTGACTTTC. Translated: CASSVSGANVLTF.

This clonotype is medium-sized (0.01 to 0.1%). The chain links TRBV2 to TRBJ1-5, with a tentative D call TRBD1 (5 bases). Trimming shortened V by 4 bases and J by 4 bases, and 14 bases separated the two germline ends. Germline V CDR1 and CDR2: SNHLY, FYNNEI. This CDR3 region has 15 residues. The CDR3 DNA sequence: TGTGCCAGCAGTGGGGGACTCCGTGGGAATCAGCCCCAGCATTTT. Translation: CASSGGLRGNQPQHF.

This clonotype was observed many times. This chain joins TRBV6-5 and TRBJ2-1, with D uncertain. CDR3 length equals 12 residues. Germline CDR1 reads MNHEY; CDR2 reads SVGAGI. V lost 6 bases and J 7 bases, leaving 10 bases between the germline ends. CDR3 residues: CASSQPGNEQFF. The CDR3 DNA follows: TGTGCCAGCAGCCAACCCGGAAATGAGCAGTTCTTC.